A selection of T cell receptor beta chains follows, all from one sample in a study of shared clonotypes between healthy human individuals. The repertoire was sequenced with immunoSEQ multiplex PCR; TCRdb's copy has only in-frame clones and lacks some. The sample contains millions of clones, around 96% of which appear only once. Sequenced sample: naive CD8+ T cells sorted from blood. These receptors came from a man aged 18-30 years in good health. The CDR3 runs from the conserved cysteine through the conserved F or W. A D gene is named only where the DNA matches it firmly. Size is omitted from some rows. Given values are once, few, many or a class for expanded clones.

J	size	V	D	DNA	CDR3
TRBJ2-7	.	TRBV29-1	.	TGCAGCGTGGGGACATCCGACTCCTACGAGCAGTACTTC	CSVGTSDSYEQYF
TRBJ2-7	.	TRBV29-1	.	TGCAGCGTTGTCGGGATAACGCAGGGAAGGTACCAGCAGTACTTC	CSVVGITQGRYQQYF
TRBJ2-2	.	TRBV19	.	TGTGCCAGTAGTTTAGGACCCTTACCGAACACCGGGGAGCTGTTTTTT	CASSLGPLPNTGELFF
TRBJ1-2	.	TRBV10-2	TRBD1	TGCGCCAGCAACTCCGGGACAGGGAACTATGGCTACACCTTC	CASNSGTGNYGYTF
TRBJ2-1	.	TRBV4-1	.	TGCGCCAGCAGCCAAGTCACAGGACTGGGGGTTGGGGAGCAGTTCTTC	CASSQVTGLGVGEQFF
TRBJ1-6	.	TRBV9	.	TGTGCCAGCAGCGTAGAGCCCATACAGCAAAATAATTCACCCCTCCACTTT	CASSVEPIQQNNSPLHF
TRBJ1-5	.	TRBV29-1	.	TGCAGCGATGCGGGGGGCGGAAATCAGCCCCAGCATTTT	CSDAGGGNQPQHF
TRBJ2-7	few	TRBV4-3	.	TGCGCCAGCAGCCAAGAGGGGATAGCCCCCTACGAGCAGTACTTC	CASSQEGIAPYEQYF
TRBJ2-6	.	TRBV27	.	TGTGCCAGCAGGACAGGCTCTGGGGCCAACGTCCTGACTTTC	CASRTGSGANVLTF
TRBJ2-3	.	TRBV27	TRBD1	TGTGCCAGCAGTTTACAGGGGGCATCGCAGTATTTT	CASSLQGASQYF
TRBJ1-2	once	TRBV28	.	TGTGCCAGCAGTTTACGAGGATGGGGCTATGGCTACACCTTC	CASSLRGWGYGYTF
TRBJ2-3	.	TRBV5-4	.	TGTGCCAGCAGCTCGGGTGGCAGCCCTACGCAGTATTTT	CASSSGGSPTQYF
TRBJ2-7	.	TRBV6-5	.	TGTGCCAGCAGTTACTCGGAAACAGAGCAGTACTTC	CASSYSETEQYF
TRBJ2-7	.	TRBV29-1	.	TGCAGCGTTGAAGTTCCTATGGCCCACGAGCAGTACTTC	CSVEVPMAHEQYF
TRBJ2-5	.	TRBV4-3	TRBD2	TGCGCCAGCAGCCAAGACCCTAGCGGGAGCTCAGAAGAGACCCAGTACTTC	CASSQDPSGSSEETQYF
TRBJ1-1	.	TRBV13	TRBD1	TGTGCCGCCGGGGAGGGGGCGACTCTCCCTGAAGCTTTCTTT	CAAGEGATLPEAFF
TRBJ1-5	.	TRBV7-8	.	TGTGCCAGCAGCTTAGAAGTAGGGGATCAGCCCCAGCATTTT	CASSLEVGDQPQHF
TRBJ1-1	.	TRBV27	.	TGTGCCAGCCATCCGGGACGCCTGAACACTGAAGCTTTCTTT	CASHPGRLNTEAFF
TRBJ2-1	.	TRBV9	TRBD2	TGTGCCAGCAGCGGGACTAGCGGGAGATATGAGCAGTTCTTC	CASSGTSGRYEQFF
TRBJ2-7	.	TRBV6-1	TRBD1	TGTGCCAGCAGTGACCTGGACAGGGCATACGAGCAGTACTTC	CASSDLDRAYEQYF
TRBJ2-2	.	TRBV15	.	TGTGCCACCAGCAGACCTCAGCACACCGGGGAGCTGTTTTTT	CATSRPQHTGELFF
TRBJ2-7	once	TRBV15	TRBD1	TGTGCCACCAGGACCGGGACAGAAGACTACGAGCAGTACTTC	CATRTGTEDYEQYF
TRBJ2-1	.	TRBV4-2	TRBD2	TGTGCCAGCAGCCAGGGCACTAGCGATGAGCAGTTCTTC	CASSQGTSDEQFF
TRBJ2-1	.	TRBV7-6	TRBD2	TGTGCCAGCAGACCCACTAGCGGGAGTTCGTCGGAGTTCTTC	CASRPTSGSSSEFF
TRBJ1-5	once	TRBV28	.	TGTGCCAGCAGTTTCGAGACAGGCTATCAGCCCCAGCATTTT	CASSFETGYQPQHF
TRBJ1-1	.	TRBV15	.	TGTGCCACCAGCAGGGGGACGGTTGAAGCTTTCTTT	CATSRGTVEAFF
TRBJ2-1	.	TRBV2	TRBD2	TGTGCCAGCAGTGAAGGTGATCTAGCGGGAGAAGCACGCAATGAGCAGTTCTTC	CASSEGDLAGEARNEQFF
TRBJ2-7	once	TRBV7-9	TRBD2	TGTGCCAGCAGCCCAACCGGGACTAGTGTCGAGCAGTACTTC	CASSPTGTSVEQYF
TRBJ1-4	.	TRBV10-3	.	TGTGCCATCCGACAGGAGCGAGATGAAAAACTGTTTTTT	CAIRQERDEKLFF
TRBJ1-2	few	TRBV19	TRBD1	TGTGCCAGTAGTACTAAGGACAGGGGTATCTATGGCTACACCTTC	CASSTKDRGIYGYTF
TRBJ2-1	once	TRBV27	.	TGTGCCAGCAGTTTAGTGGTAGTCTACAATGAGCAGTTCTTC	CASSLVVVYNEQFF
TRBJ2-6	.	TRBV15	.	TGTGCCACTACGACAGGGACTCTCTCTGGGGCCAACGTCCTGACTTTC	CATTTGTLSGANVLTF
TRBJ2-7	.	TRBV7-6	.	TGTGCCAGCAGCTTAGAAACGAGTTGGGAGCAGTACTTC	CASSLETSWEQYF
TRBJ2-7	.	TRBV7-9	.	TGTGCCAGCAGCAATGACGTTTACGAGCAGTACTTC	CASSNDVYEQYF
TRBJ2-5	.	TRBV30	.	TGTGCCTGGAGTCGAGAAGCGGGTAAAGTAGAGACCCAGTACTTC	CAWSREAGKVETQYF
TRBJ2-2	.	TRBV25-1	.	TGTGCCAGCAGTGAATGGGCAGGAGGCACCGGGGAGCTGTTTTTT	CASSEWAGGTGELFF
TRBJ2-7	.	TRBV6-5	.	TGTGCCAGCAGTGCGACGGCTTACGAGCAGTACTTC	CASSATAYEQYF
TRBJ2-7	.	TRBV9	TRBD1	TGTGCCAGCAGTAGACAGGGGGCGGCCGACGAGCAGTACTTC	CASSRQGAADEQYF
TRBJ2-7	.	TRBV10-3	TRBD2	TGTGCCATCAGTGAGGCCCCAATGGGACTAGTCTACGAGCAGTACTTC	CAISEAPMGLVYEQYF
TRBJ2-1	.	TRBV4-3	TRBD1	TGCGCCAGCAGCCAGGACAGGGCTCCCTACAATGAGCAGTTCTTC	CASSQDRAPYNEQFF